This TCR beta chain was recorded in a study of T cell changes during pregnancy in multiple sclerosis. The assay was immunoSEQ multiplex PCR, and TCRdb's table has in-frame clones only and misses some. This repertoire shows around 33,000 clones, about 91% found once; its top ten account for about 7.7%. The germline V gene encodes CDR1 SGHKS and CDR2 YYEKEE (reference sequence). This CDR3 has 13 residues. Trimming shortened V by 4 bases and J by 4 bases, and 12 bases separated the two germline ends. This receptor was taken from a female donor with multiple sclerosis, enrolled in a pregnancy study. This chain connects TRBV5-5 to TRBJ2-7; D may be TRBD1 (5 bases). The sample consisted of CD8+ T cells from peripheral blood mononuclear cells, taken before pregnancy. CDR3 sequence reads: CASSPLPGYEQYF. In DNA form, the CDR3 reads TGTGCCAGCAGCCCCCTGCCAGGGTACGAGCAGTACTTC.